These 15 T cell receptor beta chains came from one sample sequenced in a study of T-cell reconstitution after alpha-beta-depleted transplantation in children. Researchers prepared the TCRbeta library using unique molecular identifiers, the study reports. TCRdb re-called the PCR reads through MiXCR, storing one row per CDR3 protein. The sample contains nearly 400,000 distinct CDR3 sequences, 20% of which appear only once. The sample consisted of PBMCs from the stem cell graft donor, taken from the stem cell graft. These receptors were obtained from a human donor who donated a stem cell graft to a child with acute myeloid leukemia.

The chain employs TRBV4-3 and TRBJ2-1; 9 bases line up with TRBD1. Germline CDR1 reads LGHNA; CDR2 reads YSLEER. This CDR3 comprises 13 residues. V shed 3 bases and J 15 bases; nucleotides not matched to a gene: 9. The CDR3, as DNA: TGCGCCAGCAGCCAGGACAGGGGAGGCGGGCCGTTCTTC. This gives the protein CASSQDRGGGPFF.

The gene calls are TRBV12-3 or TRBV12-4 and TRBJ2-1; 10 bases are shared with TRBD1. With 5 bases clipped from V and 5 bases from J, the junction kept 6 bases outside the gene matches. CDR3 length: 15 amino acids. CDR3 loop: CASSPRDRGHNEQFF. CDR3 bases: TGTGCCAGCAGTCCCCGGGACAGGGGCCACAATGAGCAGTTCTTC.

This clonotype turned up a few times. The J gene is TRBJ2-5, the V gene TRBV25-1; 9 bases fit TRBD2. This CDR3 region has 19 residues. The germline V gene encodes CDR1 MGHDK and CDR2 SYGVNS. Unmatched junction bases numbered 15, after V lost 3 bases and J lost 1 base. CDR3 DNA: TGTGCCAGCAGTGAGGTCGGGGTCGCGGGAGGGCCTTCCCAAGAGACCCAGTACTTC. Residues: CASSEVGVAGGPSQETQYF.

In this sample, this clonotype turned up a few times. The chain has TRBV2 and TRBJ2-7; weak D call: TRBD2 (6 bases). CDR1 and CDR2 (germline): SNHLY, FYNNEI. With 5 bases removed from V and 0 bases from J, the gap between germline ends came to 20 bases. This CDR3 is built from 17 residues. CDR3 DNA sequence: TGTGCCAGCAGTCCAGAGGGGTTAGCGGCGAGCTCCTACGAGCAGTACTTC. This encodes CASSPEGLAASSYEQYF.

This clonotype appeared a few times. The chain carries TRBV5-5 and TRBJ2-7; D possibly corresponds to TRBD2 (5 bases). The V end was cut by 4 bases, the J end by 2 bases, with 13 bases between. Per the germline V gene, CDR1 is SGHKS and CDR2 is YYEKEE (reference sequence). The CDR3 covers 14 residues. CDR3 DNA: TGTGCCAGCAGCCCCCCGGGATCCCCCTACGAGCAGTACTTC. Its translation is CASSPPGSPYEQYF.

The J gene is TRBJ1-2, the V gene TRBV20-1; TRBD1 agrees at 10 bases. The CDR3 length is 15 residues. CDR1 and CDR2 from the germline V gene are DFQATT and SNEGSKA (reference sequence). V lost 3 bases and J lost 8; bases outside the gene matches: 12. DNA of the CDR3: TGCAGTGCTAGGCTGACAGGGGGCAATCTGTGGGGCTACACCTTC. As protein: CSARLTGGNLWGYTF.

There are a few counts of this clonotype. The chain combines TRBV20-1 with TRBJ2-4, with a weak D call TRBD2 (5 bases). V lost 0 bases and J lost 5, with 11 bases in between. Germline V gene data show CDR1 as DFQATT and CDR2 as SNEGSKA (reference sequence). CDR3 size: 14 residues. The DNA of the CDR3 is TGCAGTGCTAGAGATCCGGGATCCCAAAACATTCAGTACTTC. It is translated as CSARDPGSQNIQYF.

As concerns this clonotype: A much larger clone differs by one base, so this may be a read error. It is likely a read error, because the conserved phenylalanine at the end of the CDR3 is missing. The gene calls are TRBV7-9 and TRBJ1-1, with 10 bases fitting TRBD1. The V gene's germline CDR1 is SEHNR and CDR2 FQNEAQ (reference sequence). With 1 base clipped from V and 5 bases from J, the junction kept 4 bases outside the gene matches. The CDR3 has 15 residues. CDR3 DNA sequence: TGTGCCAGCAGCTTAGGGACAGGGGGGAGTACTGAAGCTTTCTAT. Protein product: CASSLGTGGSTEAFY.

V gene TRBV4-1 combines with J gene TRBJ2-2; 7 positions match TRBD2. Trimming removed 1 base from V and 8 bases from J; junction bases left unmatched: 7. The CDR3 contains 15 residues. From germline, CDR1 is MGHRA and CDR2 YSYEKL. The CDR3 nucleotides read TGCGCCAGCAGCCAAGGGCCAGCGGGGTCGGGGGAGCTGTTTTTT. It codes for CASSQGPAGSGELFF.

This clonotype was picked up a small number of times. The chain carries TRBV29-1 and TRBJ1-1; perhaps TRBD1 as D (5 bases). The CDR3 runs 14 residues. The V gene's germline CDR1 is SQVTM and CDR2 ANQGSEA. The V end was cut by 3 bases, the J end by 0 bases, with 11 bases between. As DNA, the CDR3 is TGCAGCGTTGAGTTCGGGGGGGTGAACACTGAAGCTTTCTTT. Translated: CSVEFGGVNTEAFF.

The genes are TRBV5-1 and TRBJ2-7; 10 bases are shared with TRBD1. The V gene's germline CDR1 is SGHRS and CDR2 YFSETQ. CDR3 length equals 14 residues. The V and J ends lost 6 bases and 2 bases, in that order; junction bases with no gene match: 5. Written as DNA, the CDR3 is TGCGCCAGCACCCGGACAGGGGGGGCCTACGAGCAGTACTTC. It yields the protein CASTRTGGAYEQYF.

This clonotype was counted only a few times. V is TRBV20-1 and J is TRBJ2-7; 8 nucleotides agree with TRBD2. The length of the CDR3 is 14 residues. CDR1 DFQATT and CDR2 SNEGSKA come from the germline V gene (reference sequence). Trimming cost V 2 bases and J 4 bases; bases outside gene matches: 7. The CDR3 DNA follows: TGCAGTGCTAGACTAGCGGGTACATCTTACGAGCAGTACTTC. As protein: CSARLAGTSYEQYF.

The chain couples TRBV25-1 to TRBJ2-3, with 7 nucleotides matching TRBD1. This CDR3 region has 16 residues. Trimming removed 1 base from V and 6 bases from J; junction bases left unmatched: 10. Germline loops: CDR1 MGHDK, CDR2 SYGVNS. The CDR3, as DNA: TGTGCCAGCAGTGAATCAGGGACAGTACGGTCGGATACGCAGTATTTT. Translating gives CASSESGTVRSDTQYF.

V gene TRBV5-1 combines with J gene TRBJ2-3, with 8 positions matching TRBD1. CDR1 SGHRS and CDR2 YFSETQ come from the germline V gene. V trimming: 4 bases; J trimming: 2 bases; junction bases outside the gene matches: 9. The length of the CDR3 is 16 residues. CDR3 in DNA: TGCGCCAGCAGCCTCGACAGGGGCCTCTCCACAGATACGCAGTATTTT. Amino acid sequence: CASSLDRGLSTDTQYF.

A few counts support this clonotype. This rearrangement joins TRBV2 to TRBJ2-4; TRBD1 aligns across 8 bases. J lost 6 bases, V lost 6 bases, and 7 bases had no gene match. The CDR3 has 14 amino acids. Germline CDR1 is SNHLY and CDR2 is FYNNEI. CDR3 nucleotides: TGTGCCAGCAGGGACAGGGCCCCTGGAAACATTCAGTACTTC. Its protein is CASRDRAPGNIQYF.